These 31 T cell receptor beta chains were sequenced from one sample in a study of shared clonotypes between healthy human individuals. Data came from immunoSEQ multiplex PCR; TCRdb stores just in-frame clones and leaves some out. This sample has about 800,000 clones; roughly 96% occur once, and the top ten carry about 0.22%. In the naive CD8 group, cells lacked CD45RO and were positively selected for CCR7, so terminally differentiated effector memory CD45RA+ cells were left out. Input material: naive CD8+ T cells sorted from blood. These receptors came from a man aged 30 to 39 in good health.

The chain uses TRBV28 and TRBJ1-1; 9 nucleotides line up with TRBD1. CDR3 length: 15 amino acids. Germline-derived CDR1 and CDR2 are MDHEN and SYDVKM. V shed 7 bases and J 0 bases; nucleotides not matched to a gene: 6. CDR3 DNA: TGTGCCAGCAAACAGGGGGCCGGGCTGAACACTGAAGCTTTCTTT. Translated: CASKQGAGLNTEAFF.

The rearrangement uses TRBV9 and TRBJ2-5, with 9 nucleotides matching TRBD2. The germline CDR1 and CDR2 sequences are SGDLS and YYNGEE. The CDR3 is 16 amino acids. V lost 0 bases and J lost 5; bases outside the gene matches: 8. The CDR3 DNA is TGTGCCAGCAGCGTAGACGTAGCGGGGGAAGGGGAGACCCAGTACTTC. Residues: CASSVDVAGEGETQYF.

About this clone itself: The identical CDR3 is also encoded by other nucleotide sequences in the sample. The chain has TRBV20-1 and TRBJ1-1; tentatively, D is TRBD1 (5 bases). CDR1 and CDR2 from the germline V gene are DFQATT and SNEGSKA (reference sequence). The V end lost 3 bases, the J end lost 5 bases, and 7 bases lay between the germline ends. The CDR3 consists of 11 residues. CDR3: CSASWGTEAFF. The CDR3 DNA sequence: TGCAGTGCTAGTTGGGGGACTGAAGCTTTCTTT.

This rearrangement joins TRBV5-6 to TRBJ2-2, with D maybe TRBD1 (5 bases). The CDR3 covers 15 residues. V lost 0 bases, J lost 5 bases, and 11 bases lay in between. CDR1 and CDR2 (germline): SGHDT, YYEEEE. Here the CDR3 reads CASSLGAKGTGELFF. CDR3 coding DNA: TGTGCCAGCAGCTTGGGGGCCAAGGGGACCGGGGAGCTGTTTTTT.

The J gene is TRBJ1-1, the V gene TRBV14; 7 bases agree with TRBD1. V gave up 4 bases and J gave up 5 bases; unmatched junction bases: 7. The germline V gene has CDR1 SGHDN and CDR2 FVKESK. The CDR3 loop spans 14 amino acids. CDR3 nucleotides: TGTGCCAGCAGCCTACGAGACAGGGTGACTGAAGCTTTCTTT. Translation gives CASSLRDRVTEAFF.

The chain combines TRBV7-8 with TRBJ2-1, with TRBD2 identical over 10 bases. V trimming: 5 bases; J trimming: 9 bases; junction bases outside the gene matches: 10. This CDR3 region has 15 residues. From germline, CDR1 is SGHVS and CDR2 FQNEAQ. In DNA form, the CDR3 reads TGTGCCAGCAGCCCAGGGAGTAGCGGGAGGACTGAGCAGTTCTTC. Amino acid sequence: CASSPGSSGRTEQFF.

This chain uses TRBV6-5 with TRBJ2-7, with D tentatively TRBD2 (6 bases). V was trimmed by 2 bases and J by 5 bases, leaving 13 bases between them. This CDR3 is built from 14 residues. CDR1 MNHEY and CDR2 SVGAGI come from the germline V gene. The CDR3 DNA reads TGTGCCAGCAGTTACGGGGCGGGGTTTCACGAGCAGTACTTC. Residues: CASSYGAGFHEQYF.

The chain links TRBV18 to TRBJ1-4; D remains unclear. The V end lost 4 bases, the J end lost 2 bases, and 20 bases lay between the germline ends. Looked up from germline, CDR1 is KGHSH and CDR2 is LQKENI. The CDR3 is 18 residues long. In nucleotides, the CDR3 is TGTGCCAGCTCACGACCACTCGCCCCCGGGGTTACTAATGAAAAACTGTTTTTT. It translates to CASSRPLAPGVTNEKLFF.

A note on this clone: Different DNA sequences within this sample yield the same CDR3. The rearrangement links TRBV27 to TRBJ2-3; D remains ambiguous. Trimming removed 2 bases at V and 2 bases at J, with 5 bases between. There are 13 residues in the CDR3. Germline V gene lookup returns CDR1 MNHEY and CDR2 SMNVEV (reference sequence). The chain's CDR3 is CASSLGPTDTQYF. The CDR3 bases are TGTGCCAGCAGTTTAGGCCCCACAGATACGCAGTATTTT.

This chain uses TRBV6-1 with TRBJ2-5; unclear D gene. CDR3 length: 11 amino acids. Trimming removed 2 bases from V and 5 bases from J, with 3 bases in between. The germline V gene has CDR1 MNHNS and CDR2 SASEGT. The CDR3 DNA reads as TGTGCCAGCAGTGAATGGGAGACCCAGTACTTC. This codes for CASSEWETQYF.

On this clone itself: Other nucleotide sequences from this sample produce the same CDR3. The CDR3 coding sequence is TGCAGCGTTGAAGACAGGCTCTATGGCTACACCTTC. Protein: CSVEDRLYGYTF. The rearrangement links TRBV29-1 to TRBJ1-2; no clear D. This CDR3 region has 12 residues. Germline V gene data show CDR1 as SQVTM and CDR2 as ANQGSEA. With 0 bases removed from V and 4 bases from J, the gap between germline ends came to 6 bases.

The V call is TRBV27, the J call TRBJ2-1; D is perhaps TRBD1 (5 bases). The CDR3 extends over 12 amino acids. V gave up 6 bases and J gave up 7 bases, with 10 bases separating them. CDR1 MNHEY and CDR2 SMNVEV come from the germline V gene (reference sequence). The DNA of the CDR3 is TGTGCCAGCAGCCAGGGTGGGAATGAGCAGTTCTTC. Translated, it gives CASSQGGNEQFF.

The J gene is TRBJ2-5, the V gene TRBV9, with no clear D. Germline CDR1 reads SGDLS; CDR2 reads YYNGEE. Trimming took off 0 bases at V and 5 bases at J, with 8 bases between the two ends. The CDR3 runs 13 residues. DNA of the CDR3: TGTGCCAGCAGCGTAGGCGTCCGGGAGACCCAGTACTTC. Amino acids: CASSVGVRETQYF.

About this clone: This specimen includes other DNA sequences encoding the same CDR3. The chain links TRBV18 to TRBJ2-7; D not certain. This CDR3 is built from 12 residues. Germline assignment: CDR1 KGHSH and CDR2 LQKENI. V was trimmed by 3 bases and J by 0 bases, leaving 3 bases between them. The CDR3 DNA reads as TGTGCCAGCTCACCCTCCTCCTACGAGCAGTACTTC. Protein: CASSPSSYEQYF. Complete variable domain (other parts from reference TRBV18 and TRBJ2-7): NAGVMQNPRHLVRRRGQEARLRCSPMKGHSHVYWYRQLPEEGLKFMVYLQKENIIDESGMPKERFSAEFPKEGPSILRIQQVVRGDSAAYFCASSPSSYEQYFGPGTRLTVT.

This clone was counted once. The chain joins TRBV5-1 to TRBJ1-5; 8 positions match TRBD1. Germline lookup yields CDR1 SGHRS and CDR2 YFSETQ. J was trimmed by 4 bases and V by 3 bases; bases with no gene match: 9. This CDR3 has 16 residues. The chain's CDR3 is CASSSGPTGANQPQHF. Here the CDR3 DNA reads TGCGCCAGCAGCTCAGGCCCGACAGGGGCAAATCAGCCCCAGCATTTT.

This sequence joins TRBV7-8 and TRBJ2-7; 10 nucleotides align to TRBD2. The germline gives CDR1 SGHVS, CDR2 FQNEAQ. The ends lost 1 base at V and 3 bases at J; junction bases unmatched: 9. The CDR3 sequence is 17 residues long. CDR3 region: CASSLGAGLALNYEQYF. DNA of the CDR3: TGTGCCAGCAGCTTAGGGGCGGGACTAGCGCTTAACTACGAGCAGTACTTC.

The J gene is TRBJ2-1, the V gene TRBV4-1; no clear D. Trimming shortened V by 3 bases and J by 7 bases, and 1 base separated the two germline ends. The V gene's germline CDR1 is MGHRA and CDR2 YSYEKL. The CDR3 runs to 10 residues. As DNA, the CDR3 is TGCGCCAGCAGCCAGAATGAGCAGTTCTTC. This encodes CASSQNEQFF.

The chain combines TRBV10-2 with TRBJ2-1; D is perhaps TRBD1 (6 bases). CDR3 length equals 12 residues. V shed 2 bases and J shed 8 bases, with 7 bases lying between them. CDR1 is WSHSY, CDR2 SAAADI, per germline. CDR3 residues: CASSEGGYEQFF. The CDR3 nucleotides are TGCGCCAGCAGTGAGGGGGGCTATGAGCAGTTCTTC.

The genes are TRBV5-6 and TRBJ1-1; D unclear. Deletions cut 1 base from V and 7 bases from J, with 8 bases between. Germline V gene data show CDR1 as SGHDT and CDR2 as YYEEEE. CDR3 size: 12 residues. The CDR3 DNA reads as TGTGCCAGCAGCTTGACAGACATTGAAGCTTTCTTT. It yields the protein CASSLTDIEAFF.

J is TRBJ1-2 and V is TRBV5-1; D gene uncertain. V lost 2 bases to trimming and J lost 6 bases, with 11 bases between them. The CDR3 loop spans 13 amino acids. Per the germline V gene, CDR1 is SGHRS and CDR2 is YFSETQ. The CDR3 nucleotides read TGCGCCAGCAGCTTTCGAGGGCCCGATGGCTACACCTTC. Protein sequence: CASSFRGPDGYTF.

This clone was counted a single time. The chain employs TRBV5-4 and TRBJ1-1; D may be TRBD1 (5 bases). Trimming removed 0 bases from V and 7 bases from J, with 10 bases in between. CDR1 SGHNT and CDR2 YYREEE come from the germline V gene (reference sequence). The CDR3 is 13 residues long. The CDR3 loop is CASSLDVGGEAFF. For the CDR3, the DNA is TGTGCCAGCAGCTTGGACGTTGGGGGTGAAGCTTTCTTT.

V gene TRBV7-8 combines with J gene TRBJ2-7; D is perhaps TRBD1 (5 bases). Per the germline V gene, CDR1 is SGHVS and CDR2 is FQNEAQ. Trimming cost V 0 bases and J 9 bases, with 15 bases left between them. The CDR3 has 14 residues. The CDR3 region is CASSLATAPRMQYF. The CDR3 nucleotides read TGTGCCAGCAGCTTAGCGACAGCCCCGAGGATGCAGTACTTC. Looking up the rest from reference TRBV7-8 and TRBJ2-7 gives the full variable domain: GAGVSQSPRYKVAKRGQDVALRCDPISGHVSLFWYQQALGQGPEFLTYFQNEAQLDKSGLPSDRFFAERPEGSVSTLKIQRTQQEDSAVYLCASSLATAPRMQYFGPGTRLTVT.

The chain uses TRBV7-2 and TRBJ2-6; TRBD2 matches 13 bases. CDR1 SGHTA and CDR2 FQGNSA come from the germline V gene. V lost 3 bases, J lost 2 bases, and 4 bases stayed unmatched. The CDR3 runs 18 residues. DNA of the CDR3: TGTGCCAGCAGCTTGAAGGGACTAGCGGGAACTGGGGCCAACGTCCTGACTTTC. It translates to CASSLKGLAGTGANVLTF.

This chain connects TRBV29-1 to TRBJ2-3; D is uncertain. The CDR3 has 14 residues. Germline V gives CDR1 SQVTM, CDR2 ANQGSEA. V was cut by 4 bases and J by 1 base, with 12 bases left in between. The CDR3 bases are TGCAGCGTTGTACGTCAGACCCGCACAGATACGCAGTATTTT. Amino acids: CSVVRQTRTDTQYF.

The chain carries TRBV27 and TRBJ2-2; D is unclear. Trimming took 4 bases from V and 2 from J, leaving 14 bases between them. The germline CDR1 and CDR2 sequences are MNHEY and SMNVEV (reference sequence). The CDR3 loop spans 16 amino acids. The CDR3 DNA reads TGTGCCAGCAGTTCTGTTTCTGGCAGTAACACCGGGGAGCTGTTTTTT. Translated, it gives CASSSVSGSNTGELFF.

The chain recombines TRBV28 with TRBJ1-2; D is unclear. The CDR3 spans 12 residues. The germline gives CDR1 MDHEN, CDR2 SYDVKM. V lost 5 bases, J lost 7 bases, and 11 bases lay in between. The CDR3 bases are TGTGCCAGCAGTATCCCAGGACCTGGCTACACCTTC. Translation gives CASSIPGPGYTF.

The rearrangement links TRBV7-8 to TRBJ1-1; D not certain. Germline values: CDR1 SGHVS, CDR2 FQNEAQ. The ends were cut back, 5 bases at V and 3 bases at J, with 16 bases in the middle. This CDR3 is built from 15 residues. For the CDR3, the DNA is TGTGCCAGCAGCGTGGGTCAGGCGGTGCACACTGAAGCTTTCTTT. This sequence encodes CASSVGQAVHTEAFF.

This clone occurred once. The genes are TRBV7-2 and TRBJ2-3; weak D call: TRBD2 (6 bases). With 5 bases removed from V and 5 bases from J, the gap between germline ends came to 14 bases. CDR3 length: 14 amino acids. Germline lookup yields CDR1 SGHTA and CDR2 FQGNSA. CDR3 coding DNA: TGTGCCAGCAGCCCCCGCTACGGGGGAGATACGCAGTATTTT. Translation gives CASSPRYGGDTQYF.

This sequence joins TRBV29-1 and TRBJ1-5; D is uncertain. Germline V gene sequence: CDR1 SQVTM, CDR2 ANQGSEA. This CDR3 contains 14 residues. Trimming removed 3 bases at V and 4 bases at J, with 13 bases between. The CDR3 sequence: CSVEVEVENQPQHF. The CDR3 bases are TGCAGCGTTGAGGTAGAGGTTGAGAATCAGCCCCAGCATTTT.

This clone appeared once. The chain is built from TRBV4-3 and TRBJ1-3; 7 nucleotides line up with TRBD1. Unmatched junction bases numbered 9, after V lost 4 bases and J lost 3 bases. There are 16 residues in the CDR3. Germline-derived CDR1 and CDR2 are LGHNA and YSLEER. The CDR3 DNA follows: TGCGCCAGCAGCCCCTACAGGGGAACTAATGGAAACACCATATATTTT. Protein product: CASSPYRGTNGNTIYF.

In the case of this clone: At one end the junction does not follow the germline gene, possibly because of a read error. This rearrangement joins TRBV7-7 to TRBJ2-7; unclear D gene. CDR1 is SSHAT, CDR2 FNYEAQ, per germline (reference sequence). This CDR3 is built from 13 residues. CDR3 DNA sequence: TGTGCTAGCAGCTTAGGATTTGCCTACGAGCAGTACTTC. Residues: CASSLGFAYEQYF. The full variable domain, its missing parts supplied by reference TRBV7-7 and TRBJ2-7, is GAGVSQSPRYKVTKRGQDVTLRCDPISSHATLYWYQQALGQGPEFLTYFNYEAQPDKSGLPSDRFSAERPEGSISTLTIQRTEQRDSAMYRCASSLGFAYEQYFGPGTRLTVT.